The rows below give T cell receptor beta chains drawn from one sample of a study of shared clonotypes between healthy human individuals. TCRdb's table, derived via immunoSEQ multiplex PCR, lists solely in-frame clones and lacks some. Of some 500,000 clones listed, more than 70% are singletons. Sequencing used PBMCs. The receptors were gathered from a woman aged 40 to 49 in good health. Some clones in this sample may be carry-over from other donors' samples. CDR3s include the opening cysteine and the closing phenylalanine or tryptophan. Each record gives: V gene, J gene, D gene, clone size, CDR3 DNA, CDR3 protein. D genes are given only for firm matches. The listing skips clone size in some rows; elsewhere it reads once, few, many or a size class.

v_call: TRBV28; j_call: TRBJ2-7; d_call: -; clone_size: -; cdr3_nt: TGTGCCAGCAGCGAGCGTCGAGGGGGCTCCTACGAGCAGTACTTC; cdr3_aa: CASSERRGGSYEQYF
v_call: TRBV27; j_call: TRBJ2-7; d_call: -; clone_size: -; cdr3_nt: TGTGCCAGCAGTTTATCGCGAGCTACCTACGAGCAGTACTTC; cdr3_aa: CASSLSRATYEQYF
v_call: TRBV15; j_call: TRBJ1-5; d_call: -; clone_size: -; cdr3_nt: TGTGCCACCAGCACAGCCGGGGATCAGCCCCAGCATTTT; cdr3_aa: CATSTAGDQPQHF
v_call: TRBV2; j_call: TRBJ1-5; d_call: -; clone_size: once; cdr3_nt: TGTGCCAGCAACCCCGGACAGTCTTATAGCAATCAGCCCCAGCATTTT; cdr3_aa: CASNPGQSYSNQPQHF
v_call: TRBV6-4; j_call: TRBJ2-3; d_call: -; clone_size: few; cdr3_nt: TGTGCCAGCAGTCCTTCCGGGACCCAGGGGGATACGCAGTATTTT; cdr3_aa: CASSPSGTQGDTQYF
v_call: TRBV5-4; j_call: TRBJ1-2; d_call: -; clone_size: -; cdr3_nt: TGTGCCAGCAGCTTGGGTAGGGAGGGTGGCTACACCTTC; cdr3_aa: CASSLGREGGYTF
v_call: TRBV15; j_call: TRBJ2-1; d_call: -; clone_size: -; cdr3_nt: TGTGCCACCAGCAGAGATCTGCTAGCGCCGTACAATGAGCAGTTCTTC; cdr3_aa: CATSRDLLAPYNEQFF
v_call: TRBV6-5; j_call: TRBJ2-3; d_call: -; clone_size: -; cdr3_nt: TGTGCCAGCAGTTTGAGGCCTAGTTCAGATACGCAGTATTTT; cdr3_aa: CASSLRPSSDTQYF
v_call: TRBV7-9; j_call: TRBJ2-1; d_call: -; clone_size: -; cdr3_nt: TGTGCCAGCGTGCCGGGACGCGGGCCTGAGCAGTTCTTC; cdr3_aa: CASVPGRGPEQFF
v_call: TRBV28; j_call: TRBJ2-1; d_call: TRBD2; clone_size: -; cdr3_nt: TGTGCCAGCAGTGTAACTAGCGGGAGTTCCTACAATGAGCAGTTCTTC; cdr3_aa: CASSVTSGSSYNEQFF
v_call: TRBV5-1; j_call: TRBJ2-7; d_call: -; clone_size: many; cdr3_nt: TGCGCCAGCAGCTGGGGGGGTAAACAGGGTCTCTACGAGCAGTACTTC; cdr3_aa: CASSWGGKQGLYEQYF
v_call: TRBV19; j_call: TRBJ2-6; d_call: TRBD2; clone_size: -; cdr3_nt: TGTGCCAGTAGTAGGGGCCCAGCGGGAGGGGCCAACGTCCTGACTTTC; cdr3_aa: CASSRGPAGGANVLTF
v_call: TRBV5-5; j_call: TRBJ1-3; d_call: -; clone_size: -; cdr3_nt: TGTGCCAGCAGCTTCGGACAGAGCTCTGGAAACACCATATATTTT; cdr3_aa: CASSFGQSSGNTIYF
v_call: TRBV2; j_call: TRBJ2-5; d_call: TRBD1; clone_size: -; cdr3_nt: TGTGCCAGCAGGGACAGGGTGGAGACCCAGTACTTC; cdr3_aa: CASRDRVETQYF
v_call: TRBV5-6; j_call: TRBJ2-7; d_call: -; clone_size: -; cdr3_nt: TGTGCCACCAACCAGGGGGGAATCTACGAGCAGTACTTC; cdr3_aa: CATNQGGIYEQYF
v_call: TRBV10-1; j_call: TRBJ2-7; d_call: TRBD1; clone_size: -; cdr3_nt: TGCGCCAGCAGCCACGGACAGGGGGTTGCCTACGAGCAGTACTTC; cdr3_aa: CASSHGQGVAYEQYF
v_call: TRBV7-9; j_call: TRBJ1-5; d_call: -; clone_size: few; cdr3_nt: TGTGCCAGCAGCCACGAGAGCAATCAGCCCCAGCATTTT; cdr3_aa: CASSHESNQPQHF
v_call: TRBV27; j_call: TRBJ2-6; d_call: -; clone_size: -; cdr3_nt: TGTGCCAGCAGTTTATTGGGCACAGTCTCTGGGGCCAACGTCCTGACTTTC; cdr3_aa: CASSLLGTVSGANVLTF